Shown below are 29 T cell receptor beta chains from a single sample sequenced in a study of regulatory T cells in long-lasting Graves disease. The authors built TCR beta libraries using iRepertoire HTBI primers and Arm-PCR of CDR3 regions. In TCRdb, the multiplex PCR reads were re-called with MiXCR into one record per CDR3 protein. This sample has 400,000 to 600,000 distinct CDR3 sequences, with 20% to 25% found just once. Time point in this sample: persistent/refractory GD, antithyroid drugs over 5 years with positive TRAb. From RNA extracted from PBMCs, the TCR library was made. Sequenced material: peripheral blood mononuclear cells (PBMCs), taken when the disease was refractory, from a patient treated with antithyroid drugs. These receptors were taken from a female donor with Graves disease.

This clonotype was observed many times. The chain joins TRBV27 to TRBJ1-2; D is undetermined. With 3 bases removed from V and 6 bases from J, the gap between germline ends came to 14 bases. The CDR3 covers 14 residues. Germline CDR1 is MNHEY and CDR2 is SMNVEV (reference sequence). CDR3 residues: CASSFGTALHGYTF. Written as DNA, the CDR3 is TGTGCCAGCAGTTTCGGTACGGCCCTCCATGGCTACACCTTC.

In its sample, this clonotype was seen many times. The chain carries TRBV6-1 and TRBJ1-1, with TRBD1 as a possible D gene (5 bases). The CDR3 consists of 12 residues. Germline V CDR1 and CDR2: MNHNS, SASEGT. V was clipped by 10 bases and J by 4 bases, with 13 bases between them. CDR3 coding DNA: TGTGCCACCAGGGTAGGGACCACTGAAGCTTTCTTT. Translating it yields CATRVGTTEAFF.

The rearrangement uses TRBV5-1 and TRBJ2-5; D is unclear. The germline V gene encodes CDR1 SGHRS and CDR2 YFSETQ. Between the trimmed V and J ends, which lost 0 bases and 2 bases, there was a span of 8 bases. This CDR3 is built from 14 residues. CDR3 sequence reads: CASSLGPGQETQYF. In nucleotides, the CDR3 is TGCGCCAGCAGCTTGGGCCCTGGACAAGAGACCCAGTACTTC.

This clonotype occurred many times. CDR3 nucleotides: TGTGCCAGCAGTCCCCGGGACAGGGACTCCTACGAGCAGTACTTC. Translated, it gives CASSPRDRDSYEQYF. V and J are TRBV6-2 or TRBV6-3 and TRBJ2-7, with 9 positions matching TRBD1. CDR1 and CDR2 (germline): MNHEY, SVGEGT. The V gene end was trimmed by 5 bases and the J gene end by 0 bases; junction bases not matched to a gene: 5. The CDR3 covers 15 residues.

This chain links TRBV12-3 or TRBV12-4 with TRBJ1-4; 7 nucleotides match TRBD1. J lost 6 bases, V lost 5 bases, and 9 bases had no gene match. This CDR3 is built from 15 residues. The CDR3 region is CASSTDRAWDEKLFF. The CDR3 DNA sequence: TGTGCCAGCAGTACTGACAGGGCATGGGATGAAAAACTGTTTTTT.

This clonotype was observed many times. The rearrangement joins TRBV28 to TRBJ2-7; no reliable D call. Trimming removed 4 bases from V and 7 bases from J, with 23 bases in between. Per the germline V gene, CDR1 is MDHEN and CDR2 is SYDVKM. The CDR3 has 16 amino acids. The CDR3 DNA reads as TGTGCCAGCAGTTCTGCCGCTTTTTTGGCGGCGTTGGAGCAGTACTTC. Amino acid sequence: CASSSAAFLAALEQYF.

The chain couples TRBV6-1 to TRBJ1-2; possible D gene TRBD1, 5 bases. Trimming shortened V by 0 bases and J by 5 bases, and 13 bases separated the two germline ends. The germline V gene encodes CDR1 MNHNS and CDR2 SASEGT. The CDR3 totals 15 residues. Written as DNA, the CDR3 is TGTGCCAGCAGTGAAGCGGGCAGACAGTTATATGGCTACACCTTC. This sequence encodes CASSEAGRQLYGYTF.

The table lists this clonotype with many counts. The V gene is TRBV28, the J gene TRBJ2-4; maybe TRBD1 (6 bases). Deletions cut 2 bases from V and 15 bases from J, with 14 bases between. CDR3 length equals 12 residues. The germline CDR1 and CDR2 sequences are MDHEN and SYDVKM. CDR3: CASSLRGEQGYF. Here the CDR3 DNA reads TGTGCCAGCAGTTTAAGGGGAGAACAGGGGTACTTC.

This clonotype was seen many times. The CDR3 region has the DNA TGTGCCAGTACGGACAGGTCTAATGAAAAACTGTTTTTT. This codes for CASTDRSNEKLFF. The chain has TRBV19 and TRBJ1-4, with 7 bases identical to TRBD1. The CDR3 totals 13 residues. Germline CDR1 reads LNHDA; CDR2 reads SQIVND (reference sequence). With V trimmed by 7 bases and J by 3 bases, 2 bases remained unmatched.

This clonotype occurred a few times. This rearrangement joins TRBV6-5 to TRBJ1-2, with D unresolved. Between the trimmed V and J ends, which lost 0 bases and 7 bases, there was a span of 15 bases. The CDR3 sequence is 15 residues long. Looked up from germline, CDR1 is MNHEY and CDR2 is SVGAGI. CDR3 nucleotides: TGTGCCAGCAGTTACTCCGTTATAACCTCGGGTGGCTACACCTTC. Protein sequence: CASSYSVITSGGYTF.

This clonotype has at least ten counts. This sequence joins TRBV24-1 and TRBJ1-1; D is possibly TRBD1 (6 bases). Germline-derived CDR1 and CDR2 are KGHDR and SFDVKD. CDR3 length: 13 amino acids. The V end lost 12 bases, the J end lost 4 bases, and 17 bases lay between the germline ends. The CDR3 is CASWGGQGTEAFF. CDR3 nucleotides: TGTGCCTCCTGGGGGGGGCAAGGCACTGAAGCTTTCTTT.

This clonotype was detected only a few times. This chain joins TRBV5-1 and TRBJ2-3; TRBD1 matches 8 bases. The ends lost 5 bases at V and 5 bases at J; junction bases unmatched: 7. Germline loops: CDR1 SGHRS, CDR2 YFSETQ. The CDR3 is 14 residues long. CDR3: CASREPDREDTQYF. The CDR3 bases are TGCGCCAGCAGGGAGCCGGACAGGGAAGATACGCAGTATTTT.

The chain links TRBV7-2 to TRBJ1-4; TRBD1 aligns across 10 bases. In germline, CDR1 is SGHTA, CDR2 FQGNSA. With 5 bases clipped from V and 2 bases from J, the junction kept 14 bases outside the gene matches. This CDR3 has 19 amino acids. CDR3 region: CASSPIGTGEIGTNEKLFF. The CDR3 DNA reads TGTGCCAGCAGCCCTATCGGGACAGGGGAAATAGGGACTAATGAAAAACTGTTTTTT.

In its sample, this clonotype was seen a few times. The V gene is TRBV6-2 or TRBV6-3, the J gene TRBJ2-1; 7 bases map to TRBD2. Germline trimming cut 4 bases from V and 2 bases from J; bases unmatched to any gene: 17. The germline CDR1 and CDR2 sequences are MNHEY and SVGEGT. The CDR3 is 19 amino acids. CDR3 protein: CASSFAGGSAGGAYNEQFF. The CDR3 region has the DNA TGTGCCAGCAGTTTCGCCGGCGGGTCAGCTGGGGGGGCCTACAATGAGCAGTTCTTC.

There are many counts of this clonotype. The V call is TRBV2, the J call TRBJ1-2; D gene ambiguous. This CDR3 region has 15 residues. The germline V gene has CDR1 SNHLY and CDR2 FYNNEI. V lost 6 bases and J lost 0, with 14 bases in between. CDR3 DNA: TGTGCCAGCAGGGATGAGCCGAACTCTAACTATGGCTACACCTTC. Protein product: CASRDEPNSNYGYTF. The entire variable domain, with the rest obtained from reference TRBV2 and TRBJ1-2, is as follows: EPEVTQTPSHQVTQMGQEVILRCVPISNHLYFYWYRQILGQKVEFLVSFYNNEISEKSEIFDDQFSVERPDGSNFTLKIRSTKLEDSAMYFCASRDEPNSNYGYTFGSGTRLTVV.

CDR3 sequence reads: CSARGGGEADQYF. The CDR3 DNA sequence: TGCAGTGCTCGCGGGGGCGGGGAAGCCGACCAGTACTTC. The J gene is TRBJ2-7, the V gene TRBV20-1; a weak D match, TRBD2 (7 bases). This CDR3 has 13 amino acids. V was trimmed by 5 bases and J by 10 bases, leaving 21 bases between them. The V gene's germline CDR1 is DFQATT and CDR2 SNEGSKA (reference sequence).

Ten or more counts support this clonotype. V and J are TRBV28 and TRBJ2-7; 11 nucleotides align to TRBD2. Looked up from germline, CDR1 is MDHEN and CDR2 is SYDVKM. With 6 bases clipped from V and 0 bases from J, the junction kept 4 bases outside the gene matches. This CDR3 comprises 15 residues. The CDR3 loop reads CASRKTSGSSYEQYF. Here the CDR3 DNA reads TGTGCCAGCAGGAAAACTAGCGGGAGCTCCTACGAGCAGTACTTC.

This clonotype was found many times. The rearrangement uses TRBV28 and TRBJ1-4; no firm D call. Germline V CDR1 and CDR2: MDHEN, SYDVKM. Trimming cost V 3 bases and J 0 bases, with 5 bases left between them. This CDR3 has 14 residues. The CDR3 region is CASSFGATNEKLFF. The CDR3 region has the DNA TGTGCCAGCAGTTTCGGAGCAACTAATGAAAAACTGTTTTTT. Full variable domain (remainder filled in from reference TRBV28 and TRBJ1-4): DVKVTQSSRYLVKRTGEKVFLECVQDMDHENMFWYRQDPGLGLRLIYFSYDVKMKEKGDIPEGYSVSREKKERFSLILESASTNQTSMYLCASSFGATNEKLFFGSGTQLSVL.

This clonotype was observed many times. The rearrangement uses TRBV12-3 or TRBV12-4 and TRBJ1-5; 10 nucleotides match TRBD1. The length of the CDR3 is 15 residues. Trimming took 1 base from V and 8 from J; bases not matched to a gene: 5. For the CDR3, the DNA is TGTGCCAGCAGTTTAGGGGGACAGGGGTTGAAGCCCCAGCATTTT. It codes for CASSLGGQGLKPQHF.

This clonotype was seen ten or more times. The V and J genes are TRBV2 and TRBJ1-4; maybe TRBD1 (6 bases). In germline, CDR1 is SNHLY, CDR2 FYNNEI. This CDR3 has 14 residues. Trimming took off 5 bases at V and 8 bases at J, with 15 bases between the two ends. CDR3 region: CASSWGQEREKLFF. CDR3 nucleotide sequence: TGTGCCAGCAGTTGGGGACAAGAGAGGGAAAAACTGTTTTTT.

This clonotype was counted ten times or more. V and J are TRBV20-1 and TRBJ2-7; the D gene is possibly TRBD1 (5 bases). Germline-derived CDR1 and CDR2 are DFQATT and SNEGSKA (reference sequence). Trimming left V 6 bases short and J 3 bases short, with 18 bases between. The CDR3 runs 14 residues. CDR3 loop: CSAKGSQGSYEQYF. The CDR3 coding sequence is TGCAGTGCAAAAGGGTCCCAGGGAAGCTACGAGCAGTACTTC.

Ten or more counts support this clonotype. The chain combines TRBV12-3 or TRBV12-4 with TRBJ1-2, with 8 bases fitting TRBD1. The CDR3 runs 13 residues. J was trimmed by 4 bases and V by 6 bases; bases with no gene match: 4. The CDR3 DNA reads as TGTGCCAGCAGGGGGGGACAGGCCTATGGCTACACCTTC. Translated, it gives CASRGGQAYGYTF.

This clonotype was counted many times. The chain joins TRBV3-1 to TRBJ1-4, with unresolved D. The germline V and J ends were trimmed by 6 bases and 8 bases, with 16 bases remaining between them. Germline lookup yields CDR1 LGHDT and CDR2 YNNKEL (reference sequence). The CDR3 is 14 residues long. The CDR3 DNA reads TGTGCCAGCAGATTAGGAGGAAGTCGGGAAAAACTGTTTTTT. This sequence encodes CASRLGGSREKLFF.

This clonotype was detected ten times or more. The J gene is TRBJ2-1, the V gene TRBV20-1, with unresolved D. The CDR3 totals 15 residues. Germline CDR1 is DFQATT and CDR2 is SNEGSKA (reference sequence). V dropped 5 bases and J dropped 0 bases, with 14 bases sitting between them. CDR3 DNA: TGCAGTGCTCGCGACTTGTCGAGCTCCTACAATGAGCAGTTCTTC. It specifies CSARDLSSSYNEQFF.

In its sample, this clonotype was seen a few times. The genes are TRBV13 and TRBJ2-6, with 12 bases fitting TRBD1. The CDR3 totals 18 residues. CDR1 PRHDT and CDR2 FYEKMQ come from the germline V gene (reference sequence). V was clipped by 3 bases and J by 2 bases; unmatched bases: 5. DNA for the CDR3: TGTGCCAGCAGCTTGGGACAGGGGGCTTTTGCTGGGGCCAACGTCCTGACTTTC. It codes for CASSLGQGAFAGANVLTF. The full variable domain, its missing parts supplied by reference TRBV13 and TRBJ2-6, is AAGVIQSPRHLIKEKRETATLKCYPIPRHDTVYWYQQGPGQDPQFLISFYEKMQSDKGSIPDRFSAQQFSDYHSELNMSSLELGDSALYFCASSLGQGAFAGANVLTFGAGSRLTVL.

V usage is TRBV7-9 and J usage is TRBJ2-3; no clear D gene. Germline assignment: CDR1 SEHNR and CDR2 FQNEAQ (reference sequence). This CDR3 is built from 15 residues. V was clipped by 0 bases and J by 6 bases, with 13 bases between them. The CDR3 spells CASSLAVGRLDTQYF. As DNA, the CDR3 is TGTGCCAGCAGCTTAGCGGTGGGCCGATTGGATACGCAGTATTTT. The full variable domain, in which reference TRBV7-9 and TRBJ2-3 provide the parts outside the CDR3, is DTGVSQNPRHKITKRGQNVTFRCDPISEHNRLYWYRQTLGQGPEFLTYFQNEAQLEKSRLLSDRFSAERPKGSFSTLEIQRTEQGDSAMYLCASSLAVGRLDTQYFGPGTRLTVL.

This clonotype was seen more than once but under ten times. A read error may explain this, as a much larger clone is one base away. The J gene is TRBJ1-2, the V gene TRBV12-3 or TRBV12-4; possible D gene TRBD1, 6 bases. The CDR3 consists of 14 residues. V was pared by 7 bases and J by 8 bases, with 20 bases between. CDR3 nucleotides: TGTGCCAGCACCCTATTTGGAGGGGGGGGAGGCTACACCTTC. Translated: CASTLFGGGGGYTF.

In its sample, this clonotype was seen many times. The junction differs from germline at one of its ends, possibly a read error. The genes are TRBV9 and TRBJ1-1; 7 positions match TRBD1. The V gene's germline CDR1 is SGDLS and CDR2 YYNGEE. This CDR3 comprises 14 residues. The CDR3 DNA reads TGTGCCAGCAGTGTAGACAGGGCAAACACTGAAGCTTTCTTT. Protein product: CASSVDRANTEAFF.

This clonotype was observed at least ten times. The rearrangement uses TRBV7-9 and TRBJ2-5; a weak D match, TRBD2 (5 bases). CDR3 length equals 12 residues. V was trimmed by 5 bases and J by 3 bases, leaving 7 bases between them. CDR1 SEHNR and CDR2 FQNEAQ come from the germline V gene (reference sequence). CDR3 DNA: TGTGCCAGCAGCAAGGAGGAAGAGACCCAGTACTTC. It specifies CASSKEEETQYF.